A selection of T cell receptor beta chains follows, all from one sample in a study of T-cell reconstitution after alpha-beta-depleted transplantation in children. TCRdb called the PCR reads again in MiXCR, with one record for every CDR3 protein. The sample has about 870,000 distinct CDR3 sequences; less than 20% are singletons. Sequenced material: PBMCs, mostly from graft donor cells, taken 360 days after TCRalphabeta/CD19-depleted stem cell transplant. These receptors came from a male patient aged 10 to 17 who had a stem cell transplant for acute lymphoblastic leukemia, so the T cells may come from the graft donor. Both conserved end residues are trimmed from each CDR3. The size field is filled for only some rows; it gives once, few, many or a size class.

clone_size | v_call | cdr3_aa
many | TRBV12-3/TRBV12-4 | ASSLVRSSAYEQY
- | TRBV7-6 | ASSPLHLAEQY
few | TRBV4-1 | ASSLDGNNQPQH
many | TRBV7-3 | ASSSTPGVAGYNEQF
few | TRBV4-1 | ASSQDPARQRGNEQF
few | TRBV18 | ASSPRGTGGVSGNTIY
many | TRBV15 | ATSAGTGPYEQY
few | TRBV7-9 | ASSLVQLLSGRENIQY
- | TRBV27 | ASSPTGTGSKTQY
many | TRBV3-1 | ASSQAGADTQY
few | TRBV6-1 | ASRDLGAGANVLT
- | TRBV7-9 | ASSTSSLTDTQY
few | TRBV7-6 | ASSTWTGADEQY
- | TRBV5-8 | ASSSTSGRTGELF
few | TRBV2 | ASDRGSDTQY
- | TRBV4-1 | ASSRLTGWGRNTEAF
- | TRBV9 | ASSDTQGGGNTIY
- | TRBV20-1 | SAPLPTSGGTDTQY
many | TRBV29-1 | SALGGASSYEQY
few | TRBV5-6 | ASSLAAAHDTQY
many | TRBV6-5 | ASSYSSGWETQY
- | TRBV20-1 | SASPVGQGWDEQF
- | TRBV9 | ASSVVGTGRETQY
- | TRBV27 | ASSLDLYYGYT
- | TRBV29-1 | SVGRSPNEQF
few | TRBV11-2 | ASSPFGLKLAGEQY
few | TRBV2 | ASSGRDRGKKLF
- | TRBV29-1 | SAGQGNTDTQY
- | TRBV20-1 | SARLALGAEGNQPQH
few | TRBV15 | ATSRDLGTSGTDTQY
- | TRBV5-1 | ASSRGRGLADKTYEQY
many | TRBV12-3/TRBV12-4 | ASSWSSGITYEQY
few | TRBV5-6 | ASSLELAATDTQY
few | TRBV19 | ASMTGSNYGYT
few | TRBV12-3/TRBV12-4 | ASSSNLGTAYEQY
- | TRBV13 | ASSYAGLAELSSTDTQY
- | TRBV25-1 | ASSGLLGQRADTQY
few | TRBV5-1 | ASSLTPQGSRQETQY
- | TRBV4-1 | ASSQEGIHYEQY
- | TRBV29-1 | SVDWLADNTGELF
- | TRBV24-1 | ATSDYESSGNPGEQY
- | TRBV20-1 | SSDPGLAPSTDTQY
few | TRBV4-1 | AQRTGSENEQF
- | TRBV4-1 | ASSLTRQEAQY
many | TRBV2 | ASSTLPYEQY
- | TRBV20-1 | CARGRLAGGPTYNEQF
- | TRBV27 | ASSLQGESNQPQH
few | TRBV5-1 | ASSFREHTHEQY
- | TRBV19 | ASSPSLTGGTDTQY
few | TRBV5-1 | ASRVVGPMNTEAF
- | TRBV20-1 | SADGGTVYNEQF
- | TRBV29-1 | SVDGGKINGELF
- | TRBV20-1 | SAGDPGQINQPQH